The 25 T cell receptor beta chains reported below all come from one sample, sequenced in a study of shared clonotypes between healthy human individuals. Some clones are missing from TCRdb's copy, which holds only in-frame ones; the method was immunoSEQ multiplex PCR. The table includes 650,000 to 800,000 clones, roughly 94% detected once. It was CD45RO-negative cells, positively selected for CCR7, that made up naive CD8 cells, with terminally differentiated effector memory CD45RA+ cells excluded. The sequenced sample consisted of naive CD8+ T cells sorted from blood. The source is a man between 25 and 39 years old in good health.

The sample holds one count of this clone. This rearrangement joins TRBV28 to TRBJ2-7, with TRBD2 matching 7 bases. V was clipped by 8 bases and J by 0 bases; unmatched bases: 19. This CDR3 has 18 residues. Germline assignment: CDR1 MDHEN and CDR2 SYDVKM. The CDR3 coding sequence is TGTGCCAGCGAAAAAGCGGGGATACAGAGTCCGAGCTCCTACGAGCAGTACTTC. This codes for CASEKAGIQSPSSYEQYF.

The gene calls are TRBV11-2 and TRBJ2-1, with 11 bases identical to TRBD2. Trimming at V came to 5 bases and at J to 5 bases, leaving 5 bases not matched to a gene. Germline CDR1 SGHAT, CDR2 FQNNGV. The length of the CDR3 is 15 residues. CDR3 sequence reads: CASSEGTSGNNEQFF. The CDR3 DNA follows: TGTGCCAGCAGCGAAGGGACTAGCGGTAACAATGAGCAGTTCTTC.

This chain joins TRBV6-5 and TRBJ2-7, with D perhaps TRBD1 (5 bases). The V end lost 4 bases, the J end lost 2 bases, and 18 bases lay between the germline ends. CDR1 MNHEY and CDR2 SVGAGI come from the germline V gene. This CDR3 region has 16 residues. DNA for the CDR3: TGTGCCAGCAGTTCTCCCCTAATCCAGGGCACCTACGAGCAGTACTTC. It codes for CASSSPLIQGTYEQYF.

This rearrangement joins TRBV4-1 to TRBJ2-3, with TRBD1 matching 7 bases. From germline, CDR1 is MGHRA and CDR2 YSYEKL. The CDR3 consists of 16 residues. V lost 3 bases, J lost 0 bases, and 6 bases stayed unmatched. This chain's CDR3 is CASSQPGTDSTDTQYF. The CDR3 DNA sequence: TGCGCCAGCAGCCAGCCCGGGACAGACAGCACAGATACGCAGTATTTT.

The chain uses TRBV5-1 and TRBJ1-3; D uncertain. There are 15 residues in the CDR3. Per the germline V gene, CDR1 is SGHRS and CDR2 is YFSETQ. V lost 2 bases and J lost 3, with 12 bases in between. This CDR3 reads CASSLSAGDGNTIYF. The CDR3, as DNA: TGCGCCAGCAGCTTATCAGCCGGGGATGGAAACACCATATATTTT.

This sequence joins TRBV28 and TRBJ2-6; the match to TRBD1 covers 7 bases. CDR1 MDHEN and CDR2 SYDVKM come from the germline V gene. Trimming removed 4 bases from V and 1 base from J; junction bases left unmatched: 10. The length of the CDR3 is 18 residues. CDR3 sequence: CASSSTGVLGSGANVLTF. The CDR3 DNA sequence: TGTGCCAGCAGTTCTACAGGGGTTTTAGGATCTGGGGCCAACGTCCTGACTTTC.

The chain joins TRBV5-4 to TRBJ2-1; possible D gene TRBD1, 5 bases. With 4 bases removed from V and 4 bases from J, the gap between germline ends came to 12 bases. This CDR3 is 14 amino acids long. Germline CDR1 SGHNT, CDR2 YYREEE (reference sequence). This CDR3 is CASSPPDRYNEQFF. The DNA of the CDR3 is TGTGCCAGCAGCCCTCCCGACAGATACAATGAGCAGTTCTTC.

The table lists this clone with a few counts. The chain carries TRBV7-9 and TRBJ2-7; D ambiguous. The germline V gene encodes CDR1 SEHNR and CDR2 FQNEAQ (reference sequence). This CDR3 has 15 amino acids. Trimming removed 4 bases from V and 6 bases from J, with 19 bases in between. CDR3 sequence: CASSSSGTPGGEQYF. The CDR3 nucleotides are TGTGCCAGCAGCTCCTCCGGCACACCGGGCGGCGAGCAGTACTTC.

The chain combines TRBV19 with TRBJ2-1; the D is unclear. Trimming removed 3 bases from V and 5 bases from J, with 8 bases in between. The CDR3 runs to 13 residues. Germline V gene lookup returns CDR1 LNHDA and CDR2 SQIVND (reference sequence). Here the CDR3 reads CASSIGLDNEQFF. The CDR3 region has the DNA TGTGCCAGTAGTATCGGTCTCGACAATGAGCAGTTCTTC.

The V gene is TRBV5-6, the J gene TRBJ2-3; TRBD1 or TRBD2 may be the D gene (5 bases each). Trimming took off 6 bases at V and 4 bases at J, with 9 bases between the two ends. Per the germline V gene, CDR1 is SGHDT and CDR2 is YYEEEE. CDR3 length: 12 amino acids. The CDR3 loop reads CASTRGSDTQYF. Here the CDR3 DNA reads TGTGCCAGCACTCGGGGCTCAGATACGCAGTATTTT.

This sequence joins TRBV5-6 and TRBJ2-3, with D unclear. The CDR3 has 14 amino acids. With 0 bases removed from V and 0 bases from J, the gap between germline ends came to 5 bases. Germline CDR1 reads SGHDT; CDR2 reads YYEEEE. DNA of the CDR3: TGTGCCAGCAGCTTGGGATCTAGCACAGATACGCAGTATTTT. Translated, it gives CASSLGSSTDTQYF.

The rearrangement links TRBV7-6 to TRBJ2-7; 8 bases are a match to TRBD2. This CDR3 contains 16 residues. The J segment lost 1 base and the V segment lost 5 bases, leaving 10 bases of the junction unmatched. CDR1 SGHVS and CDR2 FNYEAQ come from the germline V gene. Here the CDR3 reads CASSQGVSGNSYEQYF. CDR3 DNA sequence: TGTGCCAGCAGCCAGGGTGTTAGCGGGAATTCCTACGAGCAGTACTTC. The whole variable domain, remainder taken from reference TRBV7-6 and TRBJ2-7, is GAGVSQSPRYKVTKRGQDVALRCDPISGHVSLYWYRQALGQGPEFLTYFNYEAQQDKSGLPNDRFSAERPEGSISTLTIQRTEQRDSAMYRCASSQGVSGNSYEQYFGPGTRLTVT.

This clone was recorded only once. The chain is built from TRBV13 and TRBJ2-1, with 10 bases that match TRBD2. Trimming cost V 5 bases and J 7 bases; bases outside gene matches: 14. The CDR3 covers 17 residues. From germline, CDR1 is PRHDT and CDR2 FYEKMQ (reference sequence). CDR3 sequence (DNA): TGTGCCAGCAGCGTCTACCCTAGCGGGAGAAGATGGAATGAGCAGTTCTTC. Translating gives CASSVYPSGRRWNEQFF.

The chain is built from TRBV11-2 and TRBJ2-1; no clear D. V was shortened by 8 bases and J by 5 bases, with 16 bases between the two germline ends. The CDR3 spans 14 residues. Looked up from germline, CDR1 is SGHAT and CDR2 is FQNNGV. This CDR3 is CASASGLGNNEQFF. DNA of the CDR3: TGTGCCAGCGCATCAGGATTAGGTAACAATGAGCAGTTCTTC. The full variable domain, with the rest looked up from reference TRBV11-2 and TRBJ2-1, is EAGVAQSPRYKIIEKRQSVAFWCNPISGHATLYWYQQILGQGPKLLIQFQNNGVVDDSQLPKDRFSAERLKGVDSTLKIQPAKLEDSAVYLCASASGLGNNEQFFGPGTRLTVL.

The chain is built from TRBV29-1 and TRBJ2-1, with TRBD2 matching 7 bases. Germline-derived CDR1 and CDR2 are SQVTM and ANQGSEA. The CDR3 runs 16 residues. After removal of 3 bases from V and 0 bases from J, the junction contained 8 bases not matched to a gene. In nucleotides, the CDR3 is TGCAGCGTTGAGGCCGGGACTATCAGCTCCTACAATGAGCAGTTCTTC. Its protein product is CSVEAGTISSYNEQFF.

V gene TRBV4-1 combines with J gene TRBJ1-4; D call uncertain. CDR1 and CDR2 from the germline V gene are MGHRA and YSYEKL. Trimming shortened V by 3 bases and J by 0 bases, and 17 bases separated the two germline ends. The CDR3 sequence is 18 residues long. The chain's CDR3 is CASSHPLEIIATNEKLFF. The CDR3 bases are TGCGCCAGCAGCCATCCCCTCGAGATTATCGCAACTAATGAAAAACTGTTTTTT.

In its sample, this clone was seen once. This chain links TRBV27 with TRBJ1-1; D remains unclear. V dropped 5 bases and J dropped 4 bases, with 11 bases sitting between them. Germline V gene sequence: CDR1 MNHEY, CDR2 SMNVEV (reference sequence). The CDR3 extends over 13 amino acids. CDR3 in amino acids: CASSPPTSTEAFF. CDR3 DNA: TGTGCCAGCAGTCCCCCCACGAGCACTGAAGCTTTCTTT.

The rearrangement uses TRBV15 and TRBJ2-3, with D tentatively TRBD1 (6 bases). Germline-derived CDR1 and CDR2 are LNHNV and YYDKDF (reference sequence). The CDR3 is 14 residues long. Trimming took off 5 bases at V and 7 bases at J, with 16 bases between the two ends. Here the CDR3 DNA reads TGTGCCACCAGCGGAGCGACAGGCAGAAATACGCAGTATTTT. This gives the protein CATSGATGRNTQYF.

The gene calls are TRBV27 and TRBJ2-7, with TRBD1 as a possible D gene (5 bases). The V gene's germline CDR1 is MNHEY and CDR2 SMNVEV (reference sequence). Trimming removed 0 bases from V and 3 bases from J, with 21 bases in between. CDR3 length equals 18 residues. The CDR3 is CASSLSGSGSGWIYEQYF. Written as DNA, the CDR3 is TGTGCCAGCAGTTTATCGGGATCCGGGTCAGGGTGGATCTACGAGCAGTACTTC.

This clone is a singleton in its sample. The chain employs TRBV4-3 and TRBJ2-7; 10 positions agree with TRBD2. V was clipped by 0 bases and J by 7 bases; unmatched bases: 12. CDR3 size: 17 residues. The germline V gene has CDR1 LGHNA and CDR2 YSLEER. In nucleotides, the CDR3 is TGCGCCAGCAGCCAAGATTTAGGACTAGCGGCGCCCCTAGAGCAGTACTTC. Its protein product is CASSQDLGLAAPLEQYF.

The chain recombines TRBV2 with TRBJ1-1; 7 nucleotides agree with TRBD1. CDR1 is SNHLY, CDR2 FYNNEI, per germline. The CDR3 is 16 amino acids. The junction had 11 bases not matched to a gene; V was cut back by 4 bases and J by 3 bases. CDR3 loop: CASSAGTEGADTEAFF. CDR3 sequence (DNA): TGTGCCAGCAGTGCGGGGACAGAGGGTGCGGACACTGAAGCTTTCTTT.

The chain links TRBV7-9 to TRBJ2-4; D not certain. The V and J ends lost 4 bases and 8 bases respectively, with 6 bases between them. The length of the CDR3 is 11 residues. The germline gives CDR1 SEHNR, CDR2 FQNEAQ (reference sequence). CDR3 in amino acids: CASSSSDIQYF. The CDR3 nucleotides are TGTGCCAGCAGCTCCAGCGACATTCAGTACTTC. Variable domain in full (rest from reference TRBV7-9 and TRBJ2-4): DTGVSQNPRHKITKRGQNVTFRCDPISEHNRLYWYRQTLGQGPEFLTYFQNEAQLEKSRLLSDRFSAERPKGSFSTLEIQRTEQGDSAMYLCASSSSDIQYFGAGTRLSVL.

The chain recombines TRBV23-1 with TRBJ1-5, with no clear D. TRBV23-1 is an ORF, and what it does is uncertain. The CDR3 has 12 amino acids. Trimming took 0 bases from V and 5 from J, leaving 2 bases between them. The CDR3 region is CASSQSYQPQHF. The CDR3 nucleotides read TGCGCCAGCAGTCAATCATATCAGCCCCAGCATTTT.

The CDR3: CASRDPGQGNQPQHF. CDR3 in DNA: TGTGCCAGCAGAGACCCGGGACAGGGCAATCAGCCCCAGCATTTT. The V call is TRBV2, the J call TRBJ1-5; 8 bases map to TRBD1. Looked up from germline, CDR1 is SNHLY and CDR2 is FYNNEI. The CDR3 is made up of 15 amino acids. V lost 6 bases to trimming and J lost 2 bases; unmatched junction nucleotides: 6.

The chain uses TRBV10-3 and TRBJ2-2, with 10 positions matching TRBD2. CDR3 length: 17 residues. The trim removed 7 bases at V and 0 bases at J, leaving 8 bases unmatched. Germline V CDR1 and CDR2: ENHRY, SYGVKD. CDR3 nucleotides: TGTGCCATCAATGGAGGAACTAGCGGGACGAACACCGGGGAGCTGTTTTTT. It specifies CAINGGTSGTNTGELFF.